This TCR beta chain was sequenced in a study of response to subunit inactivated influenza vaccine (dated by TCRdb to the late 2010s). Background on the whole study: The study used deep quantitative T cell receptor repertoire profiling to track responses to a trivalent subunit inactivated influenza vaccine. What the authors observed across the whole study: The authors suggested that each seasonal influenza vaccination may recruit only a limited number of new T cells.

As regards this clonotype: Its antigen specificity is not known. One base away there is no much larger clone; base qualities are not given.

The CDR1 and CDR2 encoded by the germline V gene are MNHNS and SASEGT. The CDR3 starts with the cysteine, ends with the phenylalanine, and has 14 residues. Left in the record is the CDR3 DNA by itself, 42 bases read in frame from the first base. At the junction V is shortened by 6 bases and J by 12 bases; bases outside the gene matches: 11. To prepare the library, RT-PCR was applied. Sequenced on an Illumina HiSeq 2500. TCRdb took the public reads, trimmed them with fastp at Q25, ran MiXCR for clone calling and kept in-frame beta chains. Entries that share a CDR3 protein sequence are merged under the most common genes and DNA. This sample gives more than 450,000 distinct CDR3 sequences in total; over 9% of them show up just once. The ten largest clones take up approximately 11% of the sample. In addition, the sample was reused for a study of T cells expressing NK-cell markers. As described in the second report: TCR beta cDNA libraries were made by 5'RACE template switching that added a universal primer site and unique molecular identifiers. In sorted CD3+CD56+NKG2C+, CD3+CD56+NKG2C- and CD3+CD56-NKG2C+ T-cell subsets from eight or nine donors, TCR beta-chain repertoires were profiled. Of the eight sequenced donors, seven were found to be HCMV-seropositive and one was found to be HCMV-seronegative. In several experiments an anti-gammadeltaTCR antibody was added to restrict sorting to alphabetaTCR-expressing T cells. In several donors, the dominant CD3+CD56+NKG2C+ clonotypes ranked among the top 10 CD8+ clonotypes, making up 1.0-7.0% of CD8+ T cells. Those dominant clonotypes were again the most abundant among CD3+CD56-NKG2C+ cells in a handful of donors, at roughly 25-60.1%. It remained unclear whether the expanded NKG2C-expressing T cell clones were specific for HCMV antigens. The eight sequenced donors were randomly selected healthy volunteers, three men and five women. HCMV serostatus was determined by detecting HCMV-specific IgG in serum with a commercial ELISA kit. Peripheral blood mononuclear cells were isolated from blood by Ficoll density gradient centrifugation. Bulk peripheral blood T-cell repertoires were additionally sequenced from unsorted PBMC for a handful of donors. Priming for cDNA synthesis came from the TCR beta constant segment, and two successive PCR amplification steps followed. Sequencing of the libraries produced 2 x 150 bp reads on Illumina HiSeq 2000/2500, MiSeq or NextSeq. MIGEC was used to demultiplex reads and group the reads by UMI, and MiTCR was used to assemble and quantify clonotypes. To remove erroneous sequences, TCR cDNA sequences were retained only when supported by two or more reads. The tcR package was used for downstream repertoire analysis, with clonotypes matched between fractions based on CDR3 nucleotide sequence plus V segment. VDJmatch was used to annotate antigen specificity against VDJdb, with one amino acid substitution in CDR3 permitted.

The TCR was taken from a man in his fifties who received an inactivated influenza vaccine. Donor details come from another sample of the same person, matched by shared clones. The starting material was PBMCs from blood, obtained on the day of vaccination. The rearrangement joined TRBV6-1 to TRBJ1-6, with 7 bases aligning to TRBD1. For the CDR3, the sequence is CASRQTGARRPLHF. The nucleotide sequence is TGTGCCAGCAGACAAACAGGGGCAAGGAGACCCCTCCACTTT.